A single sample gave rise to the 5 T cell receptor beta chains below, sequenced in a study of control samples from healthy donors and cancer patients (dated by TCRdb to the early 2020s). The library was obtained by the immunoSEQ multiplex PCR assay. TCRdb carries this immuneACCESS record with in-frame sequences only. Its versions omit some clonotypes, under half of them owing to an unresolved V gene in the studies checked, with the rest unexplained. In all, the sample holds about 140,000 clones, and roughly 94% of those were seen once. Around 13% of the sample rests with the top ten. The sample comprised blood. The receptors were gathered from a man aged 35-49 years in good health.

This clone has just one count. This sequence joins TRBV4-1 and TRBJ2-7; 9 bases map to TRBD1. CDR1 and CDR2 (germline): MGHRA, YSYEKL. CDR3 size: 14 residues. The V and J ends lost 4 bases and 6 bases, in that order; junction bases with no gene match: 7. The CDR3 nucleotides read TGCGCCAGCAGCCTCCGGACAGGGGAAAGCGAGCAGTACTTC. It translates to CASSLRTGESEQYF.

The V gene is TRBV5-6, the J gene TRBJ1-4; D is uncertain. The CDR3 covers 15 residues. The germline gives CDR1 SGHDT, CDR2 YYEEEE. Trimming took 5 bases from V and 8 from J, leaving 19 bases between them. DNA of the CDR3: TGTGCCAGCAGTCTTGTGGGGAAGGAAGGCGAAAAACTGTTTTTT. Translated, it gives CASSLVGKEGEKLFF.

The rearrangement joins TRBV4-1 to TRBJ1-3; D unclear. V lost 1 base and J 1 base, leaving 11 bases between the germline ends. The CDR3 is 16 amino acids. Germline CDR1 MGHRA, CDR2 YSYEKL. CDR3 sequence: CASSQVGSGSGNTIYF. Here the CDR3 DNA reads TGCGCCAGCAGCCAAGTTGGCAGTGGGTCTGGAAACACCATATATTTT.

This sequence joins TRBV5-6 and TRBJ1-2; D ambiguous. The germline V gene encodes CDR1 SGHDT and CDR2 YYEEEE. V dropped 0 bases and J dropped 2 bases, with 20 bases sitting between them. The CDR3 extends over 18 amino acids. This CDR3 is CASSLGAGTKDDNYGYTF. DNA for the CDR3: TGTGCCAGCAGCTTGGGGGCAGGTACAAAGGACGACAACTATGGCTACACCTTC.

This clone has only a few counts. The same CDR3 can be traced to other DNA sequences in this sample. In DNA form, the CDR3 reads TGTGCCAGCAGCTTGGGGGCCGAGCAGTACTTC. This codes for CASSLGAEQYF. The V call is TRBV5-6, the J call TRBJ2-7; D is unclear. The V and J ends lost 0 bases and 6 bases respectively, with 4 bases between them. This CDR3 comprises 11 residues. The germline gives CDR1 SGHDT, CDR2 YYEEEE.